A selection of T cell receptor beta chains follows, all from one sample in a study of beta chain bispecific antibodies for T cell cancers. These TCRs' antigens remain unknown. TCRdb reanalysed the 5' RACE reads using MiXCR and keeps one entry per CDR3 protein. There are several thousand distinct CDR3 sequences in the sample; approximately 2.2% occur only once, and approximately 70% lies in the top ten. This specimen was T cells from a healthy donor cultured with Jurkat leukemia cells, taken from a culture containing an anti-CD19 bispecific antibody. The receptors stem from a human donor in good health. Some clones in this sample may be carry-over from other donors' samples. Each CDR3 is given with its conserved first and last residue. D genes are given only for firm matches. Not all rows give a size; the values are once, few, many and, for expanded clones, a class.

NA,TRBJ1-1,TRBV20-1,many,TGCAGTGCTAGTAGATACCGGGGGATGACTGAAGCTTTCTTT,CSASRYRGMTEAFF
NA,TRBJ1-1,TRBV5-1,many,TGCGCCAGCAGCTTGGTGGAGGGACACACTGAAGCTTTCTTT,CASSLVEGHTEAFF
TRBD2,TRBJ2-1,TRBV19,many,TGTGCCAGTAGTATATATTATTTTGGGACTAGCGGGGGGGGATCCTACAATGAGCAGTTCTTC,CASSIYYFGTSGGGSYNEQFF
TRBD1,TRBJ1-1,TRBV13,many,TGTGCCAGCAGCTACAGGGGGGTGAACACTGAAGCTTTCTTT,CASSYRGVNTEAFF
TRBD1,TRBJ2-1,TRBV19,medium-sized,TGTGCCAGTAGTTTTAGCACAGGGGGCTCTAATGAGCAGTTCTTC,CASSFSTGGSNEQFF
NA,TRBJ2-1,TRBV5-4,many,TGTGCCAGCAGCTTGAGGACAGATTCCTACAATGAGCAGTTCTTC,CASSLRTDSYNEQFF
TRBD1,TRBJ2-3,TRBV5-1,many,TGCGCCAGCAGCCTCGACAGGGCCCCCCCAGATACGCAGTATTTT,CASSLDRAPPDTQYF
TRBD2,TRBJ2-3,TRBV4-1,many,TGCGCCAGCAGCCAAGATCCTTCGCCTAGCGGGACGATCACAGATACGCAGTATTTT,CASSQDPSPSGTITDTQYF
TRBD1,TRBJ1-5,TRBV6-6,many,TGTGCCAGCACCTTGGGACAGCTGCAGCCGGGGGGCAATCAGCCCCAGCATTTT,CASTLGQLQPGGNQPQHF
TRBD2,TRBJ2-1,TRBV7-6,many,TGTGCCAGCAGCCCCCGGACTAGCCGGGAGCAGTTCTTC,CASSPRTSREQFF
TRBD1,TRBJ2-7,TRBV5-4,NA,TGTGCCAGCAGCTTGGGACAGGGGGCGAACGAGCAGTACTTC,CASSLGQGANEQYF
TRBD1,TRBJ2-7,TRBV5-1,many,TGCGCCAGCAGAACCGGGACAGCCTACGAGCAGTACTTC,CASRTGTAYEQYF
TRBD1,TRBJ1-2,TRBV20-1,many,TGCAGTGCTAGAGACGTCGACAGGGGGTATGGCTACACCTTC,CSARDVDRGYGYTF
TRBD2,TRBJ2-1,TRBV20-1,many,TGCAAGTGGACTAGCGGGGGCCAACTCTACAATGAGCAGTTCTTC,CKWTSGGQLYNEQFF
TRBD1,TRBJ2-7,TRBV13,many,TGTGCCAGCAGCAATAGGACAGGGGGTTACGAGCAGTACTTC,CASSNRTGGYEQYF
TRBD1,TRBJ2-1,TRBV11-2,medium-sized,TGTGCCAGCAGCTTTCCGAGGACAGGGGACAATGAGCAGTTCTTC,CASSFPRTGDNEQFF
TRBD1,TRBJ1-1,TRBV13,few,TGTGCCAGCAGCTTAGGACAGGGGGCGAACACTGAAGCTTTCTTT,CASSLGQGANTEAFF
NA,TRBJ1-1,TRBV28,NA,TGTGCCAGCAGTGGCCCGGGACCCACTTTGAACACTGAAGCTTTCTTT,CASSGPGPTLNTEAFF
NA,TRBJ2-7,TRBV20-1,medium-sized,TGCAGTGCTAGAGATCAGGGCAGCAACTACGAGCAGTACTTC,CSARDQGSNYEQYF
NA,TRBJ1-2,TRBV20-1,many,TGCAGTGCCAGCGCCGGGACCAGACAAGGTGGCTACACCTTC,CSASAGTRQGGYTF
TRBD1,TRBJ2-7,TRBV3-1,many,TGTGCCAGCAGCCAGGGGACAGGCCCCTACGAGCAGTACTTC,CASSQGTGPYEQYF
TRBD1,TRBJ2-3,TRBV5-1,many,TGCGCCAGCAGCTCCTTACCGGGACAGGGCACAGATACGCAGTATTTT,CASSSLPGQGTDTQYF
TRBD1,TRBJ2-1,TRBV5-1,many,TGCGCCAGCAGCTCATCCGACAGGGGGATAAATGAGCAGTTCTTC,CASSSSDRGINEQFF
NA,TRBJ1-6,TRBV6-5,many,TGTGCCAGCAGTTACTCGGCAGGGGTTAGTTCACCCCTCCACTTT,CASSYSAGVSSPLHF
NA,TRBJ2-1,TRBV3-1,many,TGTGCCAGCAGCCCCCAGGGCGATGAGCAGTTCTTC,CASSPQGDEQFF
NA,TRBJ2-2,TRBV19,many,TGTGCCAGTAGTATCCCCACAGAGCGCATTGTCGGGGAGCTGTTTTTT,CASSIPTERIVGELFF
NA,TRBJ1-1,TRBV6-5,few,TGTGCCAGCAGTTTTTATTTCGATAGAAACACTGAAGCTTTCTTT,CASSFYFDRNTEAFF
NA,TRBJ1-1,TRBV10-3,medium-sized,TGTGCCATCCAGGACAGTTTGAACACTGAAGCTTTCTTT,CAIQDSLNTEAFF
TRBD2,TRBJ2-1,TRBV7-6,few,TGTGCCAGCAGCTTTCGAGCGGGGGGCTCCTACAATGAGCAGTTCTTC,CASSFRAGGSYNEQFF
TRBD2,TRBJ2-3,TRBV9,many,TGTGCCAGCAGCCCAAGAGCGGGGGGGCAAGATACGCAGTATTTT,CASSPRAGGQDTQYF
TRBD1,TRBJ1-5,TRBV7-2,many,TGTGCCAGCGAGGACAGGGACGGTGGCAATCAGCCCCAGCATTTT,CASEDRDGGNQPQHF
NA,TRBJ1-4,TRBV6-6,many,TGTGCCAGCAGTTACGCAAATGAAAAACTGTTTTTT,CASSYANEKLFF
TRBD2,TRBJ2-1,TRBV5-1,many,TGCGCCAGCAGCGTGACTAGCGGGGGGGCTGATGAGCAGTTCTTC,CASSVTSGGADEQFF
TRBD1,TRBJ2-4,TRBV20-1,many,TGCAGTTCTGAGACCGGGACAGGGGGAAACATTCAGTACTTC,CSSETGTGGNIQYF
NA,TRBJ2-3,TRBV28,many,TGTGCCAGCAGTTTTGGGGTGGCAGCTTCCACAGATACGCAGTATTTT,CASSFGVAASTDTQYF
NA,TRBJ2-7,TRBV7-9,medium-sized,TGTGCCAGCAGCCCCGGGGCTCTAGGGGAGCAGTACTTC,CASSPGALGEQYF
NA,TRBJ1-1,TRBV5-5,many,TGTGCCAGCAGCTTGGTGGTTATGAACACTGAAGCTTTCTTT,CASSLVVMNTEAFF
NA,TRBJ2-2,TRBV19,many,TGTGCCAGTAGTATAGTCCTTCCACCAAACACCGGGGAGCTGTTTTTT,CASSIVLPPNTGELFF
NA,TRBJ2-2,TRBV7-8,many,TGTGCCAGCACCCAACCGAGGGGCAGCACCGGGGAGCTGTTTTTT,CASTQPRGSTGELFF
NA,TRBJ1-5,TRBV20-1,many,TGCAGTGCCCCCTTGAGGGACCACAAGAGCAATCAGCCCCAGCATTTT,CSAPLRDHKSNQPQHF
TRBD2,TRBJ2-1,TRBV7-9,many,TGTGCCAGCAGCTTACCCTTCCGACTAGCCAGCTCCTACAATGAGCAGTTCTTC,CASSLPFRLASSYNEQFF
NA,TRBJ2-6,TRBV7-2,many,TGTGCCAGCAGCCCCGATGGGGGGTGGATGAGCTCTGGGGCCAACGTCCTGACTTTC,CASSPDGGWMSSGANVLTF
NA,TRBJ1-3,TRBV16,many,TGTGCCAGCAGCCAATCAAGCGGGGCGGTCAAAGGAAACACCATATATTTT,CASSQSSGAVKGNTIYF
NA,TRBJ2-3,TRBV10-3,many,TGTGCCATCAGTGACCTAGCTGGTGGCTCCACAGATACGCAGTATTTT,CAISDLAGGSTDTQYF